This passage covers 5 T cell receptor beta chains from one sample sequenced in a study of blood T cell repertoires in COVID-19. Some clones are missing from TCRdb's copy, which holds only in-frame ones; the method was immunoSEQ multiplex PCR. The sample holds fewer than 200,000 clones, around 80% seen once. The source material was peripheral blood. The receptors were sampled from a woman aged 60-75 years with COVID-19, enrolled during active disease.

The chain is built from TRBV27 and TRBJ2-3, with 8 bases that match TRBD2. The V gene end was trimmed by 5 bases and the J gene end by 4 bases; junction bases not matched to a gene: 5. The CDR3 loop spans 14 amino acids. CDR1 and CDR2 (germline): MNHEY, SMNVEV (reference sequence). The CDR3 DNA reads TGTGCCAGCAGTCTCGGACTAGCCTCAGATACGCAGTATTTT. Translated, it gives CASSLGLASDTQYF.

Only a few counts were recorded for this clone. V usage is TRBV28 and J usage is TRBJ2-7; D possibly corresponds to TRBD2 (7 bases). The germline CDR1 and CDR2 sequences are MDHEN and SYDVKM. This CDR3 region has 19 residues. The V end lost 4 bases, the J end lost 3 bases, and 28 bases lay between the germline ends. CDR3 residues: CASSSPYSGGLPRGYEQYV. The CDR3 coding sequence is TGTGCCAGCAGTTCGCCCTACTCGGGGGGCCTTCCGAGGGGCTACGAGCAGTACGTC.

The CDR3 nucleotides read TGCGCCAGCAGCTTGGCCGGGGCGGGGGTCGGCTACAATGAGCAGTTCTTC. Protein sequence: CASSLAGAGVGYNEQFF. The chain carries TRBV5-1 and TRBJ2-1; 7 bases line up with TRBD2. The V segment lost 0 bases and the J segment 3 bases; nucleotides outside the gene matches: 9. Germline V gives CDR1 SGHRS, CDR2 YFSETQ. CDR3 length: 17 amino acids.

The rearrangement uses TRBV3-1 (or the pseudogene TRBV3-2) and TRBJ1-1; the match to TRBD1 covers 8 bases. Germline CDR1 is LGHDT and CDR2 is YNNKEL (reference sequence). The CDR3 contains 16 residues. The V and J ends lost 5 bases and 3 bases, in that order; junction bases with no gene match: 11. Here the CDR3 DNA reads TGTGCCAGCAGCTACGCTTCCAGGGGGCGGGACACTGAAGCTTTCTTT. This translates into CASSYASRGRDTEAFF.

J is TRBJ2-7 and V is TRBV19, with 7 bases identical to TRBD1. Trimming at V came to 6 bases and at J to 5 bases, leaving 7 bases not matched to a gene. The germline V gene has CDR1 LNHDA and CDR2 SQIVND (reference sequence). CDR3 length equals 13 residues. The CDR3 DNA follows: TGTGCCAGTAGCCAGACAGGGTACGACGAGCAGTACTTC. Translating gives CASSQTGYDEQYF.